This paragraph reports one T cell receptor beta chain. Its specificity is unknown. Genomic DNA of each subset was evenly split across several immunoSEQ plates. This table comes from immunoSEQ multiplex PCR, and its TCRdb copy is limited to in-frame clones, with some not included. Of a few million clones listed, 85% to 95% were seen once; the top ten hold 0.3% to 0.4%. Per germline, CDR1 MGHDK and CDR2 SYGVNS. This CDR3 comprises 15 residues. This sample is drawn from a study of shared clonotypes between healthy human individuals. About the study: The study used three CD4 naive, three CD4 memory, two CD8 naive and one CD8 memory plate per donor. Study-wide results and limits: Donor scarcity curtailed the genetic and exposure-history diversity represented herein. The study found approximately 5% of naive CD4 clonotypes shared across a handful of donors.

Sequencing was performed on naive CD4+ T cells from PBMCs. Subset here: CD45RA+ positively selected. The genes are TRBV25-1 and TRBJ2-5; 7 bases match TRBD2. TRBJ2-7 matches the DNA end more closely, so the J call is doubtful. This sequence was found in a man between 18 and 29 years old in good health. Some clones in this sample may be carry-over from other donors' samples. The CDR3 spells CASSPHYAGVYEQYF. For the CDR3, the DNA is TGTGCCAGCAGCCCCCATTACGCGGGGGTCTACGAGCAGTACTTC.